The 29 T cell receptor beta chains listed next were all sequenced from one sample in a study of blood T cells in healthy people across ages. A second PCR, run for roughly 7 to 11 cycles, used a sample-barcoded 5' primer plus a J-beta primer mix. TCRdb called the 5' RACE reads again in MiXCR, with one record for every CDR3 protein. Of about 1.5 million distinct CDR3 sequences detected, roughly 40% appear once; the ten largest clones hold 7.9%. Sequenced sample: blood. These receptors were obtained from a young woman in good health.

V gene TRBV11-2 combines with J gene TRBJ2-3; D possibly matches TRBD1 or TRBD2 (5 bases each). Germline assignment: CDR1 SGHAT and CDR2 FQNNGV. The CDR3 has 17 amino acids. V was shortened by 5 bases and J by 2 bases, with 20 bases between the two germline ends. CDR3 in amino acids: CASSLFIARGSTDTQYF. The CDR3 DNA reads TGTGCCAGCAGCCTCTTCATAGCGAGGGGATCCACAGATACGCAGTATTTT.

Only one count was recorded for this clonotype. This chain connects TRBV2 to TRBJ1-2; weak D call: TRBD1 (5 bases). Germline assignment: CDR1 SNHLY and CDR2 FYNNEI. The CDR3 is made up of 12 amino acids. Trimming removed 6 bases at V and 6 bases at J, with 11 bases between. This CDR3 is CASRRLQDGYTF. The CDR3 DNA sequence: TGTGCCAGCAGAAGGCTACAGGATGGCTACACCTTC.

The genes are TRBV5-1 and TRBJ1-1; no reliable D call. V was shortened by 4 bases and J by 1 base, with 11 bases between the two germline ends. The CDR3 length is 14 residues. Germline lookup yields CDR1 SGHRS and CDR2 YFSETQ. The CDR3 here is CASSPHRANTEAFF. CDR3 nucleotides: TGCGCCAGCAGCCCACACCGGGCGAACACTGAAGCTTTCTTT. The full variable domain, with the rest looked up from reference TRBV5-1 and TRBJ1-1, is KAGVTQTPRYLIKTRGQQVTLSCSPISGHRSVSWYQQTPGQGLQFLFEYFSETQRNKGNFPGRFSGRQFSNSRSEMNVSTLELGDSALYLCASSPHRANTEAFFGQGTRLTVV.

This chain's CDR3 is CASSFSGTSGSNEQYF. Written as DNA, the CDR3 is TGCGCCAGCAGCTTCTCCGGGACTAGCGGGAGTAATGAGCAGTACTTC. The chain links TRBV5-1 to TRBJ2-7, with 14 bases identical to TRBD2. The length of the CDR3 is 16 residues. CDR1 and CDR2 from the germline V gene are SGHRS and YFSETQ. The J segment lost 7 bases and the V segment lost 2 bases, leaving 8 bases of the junction unmatched.

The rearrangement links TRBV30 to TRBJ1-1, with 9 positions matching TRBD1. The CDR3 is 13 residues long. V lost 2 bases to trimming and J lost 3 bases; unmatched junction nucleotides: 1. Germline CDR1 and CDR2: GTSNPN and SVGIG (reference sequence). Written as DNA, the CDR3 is TGTGCCTGGAGTCGGACAGGGGACACTGAAGCTTTCTTT. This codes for CAWSRTGDTEAFF.

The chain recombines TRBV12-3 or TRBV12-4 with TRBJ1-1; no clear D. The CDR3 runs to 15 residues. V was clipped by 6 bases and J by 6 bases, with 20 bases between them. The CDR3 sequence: CASRVDLRRNAEAFF. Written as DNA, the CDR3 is TGTGCCAGCAGGGTGGATCTACGCCGCAACGCTGAAGCTTTCTTT.

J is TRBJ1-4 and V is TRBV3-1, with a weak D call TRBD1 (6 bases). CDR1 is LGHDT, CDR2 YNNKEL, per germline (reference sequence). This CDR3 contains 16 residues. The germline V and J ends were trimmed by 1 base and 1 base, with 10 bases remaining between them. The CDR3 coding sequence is TGTGCCAGCAGCCAAGGGGGGCGACAAACTAATGAAAAACTGTTTTTT. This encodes CASSQGGRQTNEKLFF. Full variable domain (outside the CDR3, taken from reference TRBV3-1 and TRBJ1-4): DTAVSQTPKYLVTQMGNDKSIKCEQNLGHDTMYWYKQDSKKFLKIMFSYNNKELIINETVPNRFSPKSPDKAHLNLHINSLELGDSAVYFCASSQGGRQTNEKLFFGSGTQLSVL.

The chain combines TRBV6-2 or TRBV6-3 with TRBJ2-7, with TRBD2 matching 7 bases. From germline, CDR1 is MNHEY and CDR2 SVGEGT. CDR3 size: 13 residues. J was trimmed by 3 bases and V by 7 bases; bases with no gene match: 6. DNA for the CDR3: TGTGCCAGCACCCAGCGGGATAGCTACGAGCAGTACTTC. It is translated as CASTQRDSYEQYF.

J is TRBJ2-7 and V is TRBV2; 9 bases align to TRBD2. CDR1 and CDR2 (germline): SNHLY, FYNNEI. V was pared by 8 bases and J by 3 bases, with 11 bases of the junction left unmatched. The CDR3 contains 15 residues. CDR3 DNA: TGTGCCAGCGATGGTAGGCTAGCGGGACTCTACGAGCAGTACTTC. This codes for CASDGRLAGLYEQYF.

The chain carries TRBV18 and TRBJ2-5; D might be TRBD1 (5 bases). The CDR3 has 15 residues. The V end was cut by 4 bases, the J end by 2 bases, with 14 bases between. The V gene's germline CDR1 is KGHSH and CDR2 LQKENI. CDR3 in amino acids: CASSLTLTAQETQYF. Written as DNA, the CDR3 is TGTGCCAGCTCACTCACCTTGACAGCTCAAGAGACCCAGTACTTC.

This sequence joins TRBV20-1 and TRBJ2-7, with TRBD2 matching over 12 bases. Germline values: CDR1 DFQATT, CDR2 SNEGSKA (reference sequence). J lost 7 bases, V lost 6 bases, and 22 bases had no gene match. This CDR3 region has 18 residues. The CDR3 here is CSASLAGGPWLSHNEQYF. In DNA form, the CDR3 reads TGCAGTGCATCACTAGCGGGGGGCCCATGGCTTTCCCACAATGAGCAGTACTTC.

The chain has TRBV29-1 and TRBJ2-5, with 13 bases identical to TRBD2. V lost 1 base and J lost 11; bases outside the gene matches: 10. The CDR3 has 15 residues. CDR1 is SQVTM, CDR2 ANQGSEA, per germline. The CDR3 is CSVEGTSGSNNEQYF. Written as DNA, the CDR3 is TGCAGCGTTGAAGGGACTAGCGGGAGTAATAATGAGCAGTACTTC.

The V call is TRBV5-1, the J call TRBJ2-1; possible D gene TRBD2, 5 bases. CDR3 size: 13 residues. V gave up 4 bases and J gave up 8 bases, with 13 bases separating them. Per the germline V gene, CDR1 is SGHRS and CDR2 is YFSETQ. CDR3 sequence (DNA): TGCGCCAGCAGCGGCGTGGGGAGCGATGAGCAGTTCTTC. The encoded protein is CASSGVGSDEQFF.

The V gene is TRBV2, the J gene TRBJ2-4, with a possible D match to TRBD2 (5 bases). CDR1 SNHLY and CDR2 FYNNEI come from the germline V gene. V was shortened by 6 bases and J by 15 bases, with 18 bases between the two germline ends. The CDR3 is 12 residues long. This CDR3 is CASRDQAVSMYF. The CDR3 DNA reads TGTGCCAGCAGAGACCAAGCGGTATCGATGTACTTC.

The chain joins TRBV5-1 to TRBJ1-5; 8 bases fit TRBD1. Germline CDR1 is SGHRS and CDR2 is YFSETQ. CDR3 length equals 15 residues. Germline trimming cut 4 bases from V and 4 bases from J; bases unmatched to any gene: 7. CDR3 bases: TGCGCCAGCAGCCCGTGGACAGGGTTGAATCAGCCCCAGCATTTT. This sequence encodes CASSPWTGLNQPQHF.

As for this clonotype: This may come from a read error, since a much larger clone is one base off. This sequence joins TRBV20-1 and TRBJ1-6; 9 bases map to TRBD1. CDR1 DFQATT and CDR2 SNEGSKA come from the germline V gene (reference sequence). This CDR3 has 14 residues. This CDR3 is CIAAPGQGYSPLHF. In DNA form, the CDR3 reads TGCATTGCGGCCCCGGGACAGGGTTATTCACCCCTCCACTTT.

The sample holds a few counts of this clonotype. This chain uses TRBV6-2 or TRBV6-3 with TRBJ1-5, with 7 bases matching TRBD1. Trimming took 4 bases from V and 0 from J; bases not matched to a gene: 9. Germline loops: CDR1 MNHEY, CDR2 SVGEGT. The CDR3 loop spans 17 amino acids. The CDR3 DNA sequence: TGTGCCAGCAGTTGGAGGGGGCGCAAACCTAGCAATCAGCCCCAGCATTTT. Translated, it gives CASSWRGRKPSNQPQHF.

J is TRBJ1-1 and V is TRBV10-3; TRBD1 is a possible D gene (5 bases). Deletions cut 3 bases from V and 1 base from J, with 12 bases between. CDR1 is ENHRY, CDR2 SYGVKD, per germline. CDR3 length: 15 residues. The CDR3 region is CAISDFGRENTEAFF. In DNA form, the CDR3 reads TGTGCCATCAGTGACTTTGGCAGGGAGAACACTGAAGCTTTCTTT.

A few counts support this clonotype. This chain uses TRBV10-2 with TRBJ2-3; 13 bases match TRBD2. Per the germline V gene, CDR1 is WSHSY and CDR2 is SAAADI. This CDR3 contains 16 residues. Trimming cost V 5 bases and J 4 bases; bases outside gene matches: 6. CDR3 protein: CASSWTSGSSPDTQYF. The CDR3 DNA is TGCGCCAGCAGTTGGACTAGCGGGAGCAGCCCAGATACGCAGTATTTT.

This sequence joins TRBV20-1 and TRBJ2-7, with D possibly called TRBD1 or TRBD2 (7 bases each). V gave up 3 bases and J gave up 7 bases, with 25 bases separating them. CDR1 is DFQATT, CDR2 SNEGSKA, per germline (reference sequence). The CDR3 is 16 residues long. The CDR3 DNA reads TGCAGTGCTAGCGGGGGGACAGAGACAATCTTCAATGAGCAGTACTTC. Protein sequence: CSASGGTETIFNEQYF.

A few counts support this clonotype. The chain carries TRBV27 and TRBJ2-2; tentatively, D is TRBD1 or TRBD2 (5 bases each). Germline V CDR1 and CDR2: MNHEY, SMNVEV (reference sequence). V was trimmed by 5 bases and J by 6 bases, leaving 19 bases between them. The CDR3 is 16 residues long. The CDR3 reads CASSPDRGSMSGELFF. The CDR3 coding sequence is TGTGCCAGCAGTCCCGATCGGGGCTCCATGTCCGGGGAGCTGTTTTTT.

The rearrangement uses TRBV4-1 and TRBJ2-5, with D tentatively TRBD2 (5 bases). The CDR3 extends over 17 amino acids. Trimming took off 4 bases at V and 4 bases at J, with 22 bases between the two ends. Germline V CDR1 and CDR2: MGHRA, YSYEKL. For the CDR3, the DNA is TGCGCCAGCAGCCGGCGGGCTAGTCAGAGCATTGGAGAGACCCAGTACTTC. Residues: CASSRRASQSIGETQYF.

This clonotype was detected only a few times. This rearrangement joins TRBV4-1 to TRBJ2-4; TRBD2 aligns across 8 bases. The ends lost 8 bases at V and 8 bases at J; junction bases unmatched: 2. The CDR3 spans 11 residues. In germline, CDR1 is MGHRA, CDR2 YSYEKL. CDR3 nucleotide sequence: TGCGCCAGCCGGGAGGGGGACATTCAGTACTTC. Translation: CASREGDIQYF.

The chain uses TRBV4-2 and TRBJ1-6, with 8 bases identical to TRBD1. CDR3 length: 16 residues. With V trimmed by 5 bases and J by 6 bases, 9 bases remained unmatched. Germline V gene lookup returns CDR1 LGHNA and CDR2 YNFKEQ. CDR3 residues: CASSERQGLSNSPLHF. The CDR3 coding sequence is TGTGCCAGCAGCGAACGACAGGGGCTCTCTAATTCACCCCTCCACTTT.

Written as DNA, the CDR3 is TGTGCTAGTGGTTTGGTACACGGGACTGGAGTGGGCAATGAGCAGTTCTTC. This translates into CASGLVHGTGVGNEQFF. The gene calls are TRBV12-5 and TRBJ2-1; weak D call: TRBD2 (6 bases). The CDR3 has 17 residues. Germline loops: CDR1 LGHNT, CDR2 FRNRAP. V was cut by 0 bases and J by 6 bases, with 18 bases left in between.

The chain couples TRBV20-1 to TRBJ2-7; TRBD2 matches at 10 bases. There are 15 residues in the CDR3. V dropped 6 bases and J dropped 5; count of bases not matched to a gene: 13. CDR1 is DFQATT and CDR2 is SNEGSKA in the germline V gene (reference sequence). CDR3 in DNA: TGCAGTGCCCAATCCCCTCGGCTAGCGGGAGACGAGCAGTACTTC. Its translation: CSAQSPRLAGDEQYF.

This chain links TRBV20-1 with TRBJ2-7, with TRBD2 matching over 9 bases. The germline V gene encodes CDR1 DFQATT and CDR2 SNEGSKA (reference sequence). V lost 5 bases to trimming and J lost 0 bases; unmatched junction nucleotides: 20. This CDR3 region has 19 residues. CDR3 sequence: CSAPRQFASGIMSSYEQYF. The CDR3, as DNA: TGCAGTGCTCCTCGTCAGTTTGCTAGCGGGATCATGAGCTCCTACGAGCAGTACTTC.

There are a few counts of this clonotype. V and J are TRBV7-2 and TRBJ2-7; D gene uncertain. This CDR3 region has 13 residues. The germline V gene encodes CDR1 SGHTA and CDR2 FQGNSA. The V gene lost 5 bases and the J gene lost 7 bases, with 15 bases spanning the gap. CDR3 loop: CASSGLSFNEQYF. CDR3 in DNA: TGTGCCAGCAGCGGGTTGTCCTTCAATGAGCAGTACTTC.

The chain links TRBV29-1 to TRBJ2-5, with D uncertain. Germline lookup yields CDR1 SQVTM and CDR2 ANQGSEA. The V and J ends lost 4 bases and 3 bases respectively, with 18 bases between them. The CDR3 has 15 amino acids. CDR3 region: CSVAGGWSAEETQYF. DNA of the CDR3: TGCAGCGTTGCGGGTGGGTGGTCCGCGGAAGAGACCCAGTACTTC. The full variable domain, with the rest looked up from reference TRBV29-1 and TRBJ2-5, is SAVISQKPSRDICQRGTSLTIQCQVDSQVTMMFWYRQQPGQSLTLIATANQGSEATYESGFVIDKFPISRPNLTFSTLTVSNMSPEDSSIYLCSVAGGWSAEETQYFGPGTRLLVL.